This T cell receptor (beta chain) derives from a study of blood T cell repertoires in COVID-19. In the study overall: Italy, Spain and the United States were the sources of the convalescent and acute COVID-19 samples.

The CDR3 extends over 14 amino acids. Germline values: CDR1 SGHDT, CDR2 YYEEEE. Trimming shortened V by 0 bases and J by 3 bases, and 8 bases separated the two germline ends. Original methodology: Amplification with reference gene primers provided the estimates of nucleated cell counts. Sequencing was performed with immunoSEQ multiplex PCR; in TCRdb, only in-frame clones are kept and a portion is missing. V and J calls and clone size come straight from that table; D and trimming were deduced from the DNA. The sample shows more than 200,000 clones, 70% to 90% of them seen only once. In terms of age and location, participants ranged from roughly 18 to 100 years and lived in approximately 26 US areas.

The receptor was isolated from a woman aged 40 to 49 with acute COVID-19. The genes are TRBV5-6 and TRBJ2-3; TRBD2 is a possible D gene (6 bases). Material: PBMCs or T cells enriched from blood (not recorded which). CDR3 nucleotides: TGTGCCAGCAGCTTGGTGGGGAGGACAGATACGCAGTATTTT. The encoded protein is CASSLVGRTDTQYF.